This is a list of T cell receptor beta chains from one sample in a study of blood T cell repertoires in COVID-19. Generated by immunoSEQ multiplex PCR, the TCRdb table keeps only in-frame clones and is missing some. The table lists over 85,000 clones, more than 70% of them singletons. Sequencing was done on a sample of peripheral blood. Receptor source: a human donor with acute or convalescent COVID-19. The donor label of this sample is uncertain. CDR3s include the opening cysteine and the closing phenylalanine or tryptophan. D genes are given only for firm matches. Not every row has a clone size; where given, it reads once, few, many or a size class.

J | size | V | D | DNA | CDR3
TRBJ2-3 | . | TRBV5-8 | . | TGTGCCAGCAGCTCGTGGTCCCGGGAGGATACGCAGTATTTT | CASSSWSREDTQYF
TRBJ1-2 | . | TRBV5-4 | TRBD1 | TGTGCCAGCAGGGACGGACAGGGTACGAATGGCTACACCTTC | CASRDGQGTNGYTF
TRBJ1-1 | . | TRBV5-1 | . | TGCGCCAGCAGCTTCGGGGGGGAGTCCACTGAAGCTTTCTTT | CASSFGGESTEAFF
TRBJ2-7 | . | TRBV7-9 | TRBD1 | TGTGCCAGCAGCTTAGGGACAGGTACCTACGAGCAGTACTTC | CASSLGTGTYEQYF
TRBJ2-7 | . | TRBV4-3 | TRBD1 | TGCGCCAGCAGCCGGGGGGTGGGACAGGCAGCCGAGCAGTACTTC | CASSRGVGQAAEQYF
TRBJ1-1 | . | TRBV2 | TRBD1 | TGTGCCAGTAGGACAGGGGAGGACACTGAAGCTTTCTTT | CASRTGEDTEAFF
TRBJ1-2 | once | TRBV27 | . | TGTGCCAGCAATTCCGGGGGTGCTGACTATGGCTACACCTTC | CASNSGGADYGYTF
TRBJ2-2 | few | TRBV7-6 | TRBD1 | TGTGCCAGCAGCTTAGTTCGTACCACCGGGACAGGGTTTACCGGGGAGCTGTTTTTT | CASSLVRTTGTGFTGELFF
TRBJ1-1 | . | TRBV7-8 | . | TGTGCCAGCAGCTTAGCGCGGTTTAGAAACACTGAAGCTTTCTTT | CASSLARFRNTEAFF
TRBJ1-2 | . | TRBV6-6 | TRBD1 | TGTGCCAGCAGTCATGGACAGGGGGTCTATGGCTACACCTTC | CASSHGQGVYGYTF
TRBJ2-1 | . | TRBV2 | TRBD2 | TGTGCCAGCAGTGAGGCGGGGGATGAGCAGTTCTTC | CASSEAGDEQFF
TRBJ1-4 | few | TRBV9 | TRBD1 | TGTGCCAGCAGCGTAGGACAGGGGTATAAGGAAAAACTGTTTTTT | CASSVGQGYKEKLFF
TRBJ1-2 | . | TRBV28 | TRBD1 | TGTGCCAGCAGTGACCTCCGGGGGACAGGGGTTGGATTTAGCTATGGCTACACCTTC | CASSDLRGTGVGFSYGYTF
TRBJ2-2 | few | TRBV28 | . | TGTGCCAGCAGGACTGCAGGGGATACCGGGGAGCTGTTTTTT | CASRTAGDTGELFF
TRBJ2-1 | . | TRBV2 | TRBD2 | TGTGCCAGCAGTGGCACTAGCGGGGGGTTTACCTACAATGAGCAGTTCTTC | CASSGTSGGFTYNEQFF
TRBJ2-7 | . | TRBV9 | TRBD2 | TGTGCCAGCAGCGTAGCGCTAGCGGGGGGGCGGATGCAGTACTTC | CASSVALAGGRMQYF
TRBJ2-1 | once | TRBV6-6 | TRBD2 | TGTGCCAGCAGTTTTGTTTCGGGGGGACCCTACAATGAGCAGTTCTTC | CASSFVSGGPYNEQFF
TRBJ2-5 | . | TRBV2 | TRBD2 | TGTGCCAGCAGTGGACTAGCGGGGGGGCAGGAGACCCAGTACTTC | CASSGLAGGQETQYF
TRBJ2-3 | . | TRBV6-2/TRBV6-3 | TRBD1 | TGTGCCAGCAGTCACCATGCTCGGGGGACAGGGGATAGGCTTGATACGCAGTATTTT | CASSHHARGTGDRLDTQYF
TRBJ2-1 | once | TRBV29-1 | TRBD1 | TGCAGCGTTTTGTCCGGGACAGGGGGCTTGGATTACAATGAGCAGTTCTTC | CSVLSGTGGLDYNEQFF
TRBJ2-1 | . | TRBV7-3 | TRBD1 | TGTGCCAGCAGCTTAACTCTGGGGCGGGGACAGGGGTACAATGAGCAGTTCTTC | CASSLTLGRGQGYNEQFF
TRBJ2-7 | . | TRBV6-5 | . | TGTGCCAGCAGCCCCGGGACTGGGTGGAGGAACGAGCAGTACTTC | CASSPGTGWRNEQYF
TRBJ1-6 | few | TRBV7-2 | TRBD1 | TGTGCCAGCAGCTTACGAGGGACAGTCTATAATTCACCCCTCCACTTT | CASSLRGTVYNSPLHF
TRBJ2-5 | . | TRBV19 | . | TGTGCCACCATGACAGGAGTCAATGAGGAGACCCAGTACTTC | CATMTGVNEETQYF
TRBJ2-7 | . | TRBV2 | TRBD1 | TGTGCCAGCAGTACCGGGACAGGGGGGTACGAGCAGTACTTC | CASSTGTGGYEQYF
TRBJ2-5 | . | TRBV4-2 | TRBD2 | TGTGCCAGCAGCCCCTATACTAGCGGTCAAGAGACCCAGTACTTC | CASSPYTSGQETQYF